The TCR beta chain described here comes from a study of blood T cell repertoires in COVID-19. Study-level information: Both acute and convalescent COVID-19 samples were obtained from the United States, Italy and Spain. Sources were T cells, B-cell-depleted T cells, or PBMCs; the material itself was cDNA or gDNA.

Under the authors' procedure: Scientists estimated how many nucleated cells there were by amplifying reference gene primers. The table came from immunoSEQ multiplex PCR; TCRdb's copy has only in-frame clones and leaves some out. V and J calls and clone size are those listed in that table; D and trimming were worked out from the DNA. The repertoire holds 110,000 or so clones, 80% to 90% seen once, with under 6% in the top ten. V lost 3 bases, J lost 6 bases, and 14 bases lay in between. Germline loops: CDR1 LNHDA, CDR2 SQIVND (reference sequence). The CDR3 consists of 14 residues. V gene TRBV19 combines with J gene TRBJ1-1; no clear D gene. Sequenced material: peripheral blood. This TCR came from a woman in her forties or fifties with acute or convalescent COVID-19. CDR3 protein: CASSMWAVGAEAFF. CDR3 coding DNA: TGTGCCAGTAGTATGTGGGCAGTGGGCGCTGAAGCTTTCTTT.